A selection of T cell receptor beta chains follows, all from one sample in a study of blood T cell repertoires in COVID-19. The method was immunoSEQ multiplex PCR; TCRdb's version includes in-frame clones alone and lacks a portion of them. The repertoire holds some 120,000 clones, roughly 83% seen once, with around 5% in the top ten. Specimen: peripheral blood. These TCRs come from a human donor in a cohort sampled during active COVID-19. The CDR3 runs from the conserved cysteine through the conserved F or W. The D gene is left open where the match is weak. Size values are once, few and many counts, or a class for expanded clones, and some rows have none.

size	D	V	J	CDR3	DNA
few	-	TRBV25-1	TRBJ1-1	CASSVHLNTEAFF	TGTGCCAGCAGTGTACATTTGAACACTGAAGCTTTCTTT
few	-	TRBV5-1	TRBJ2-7	CASSLAGELTKQYF	TGCGCCAGCAGCTTGGCCGGGGAACTCACCAAGCAGTACTTC
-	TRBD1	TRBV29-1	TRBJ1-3	CSVRTGINTIYF	TGCAGCGTTAGGACAGGGATTAACACCATATATTTT
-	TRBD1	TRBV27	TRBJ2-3	CASSSRGLIDTQYF	TGTGCCAGCAGTTCCAGGGGGCTCATAGATACGCAGTATTTT
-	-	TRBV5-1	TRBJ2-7	CASSLGGSGPSYEQYF	TGCGCCAGCAGCTTGGGGGGTAGCGGACCGTCCTACGAGCAGTACTTC
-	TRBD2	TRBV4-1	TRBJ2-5	CASSQGWRELETQYF	TGCGCCAGCAGCCAAGGGTGGCGGGAGCTAGAGACCCAGTACTTC
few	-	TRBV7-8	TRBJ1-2	CASTPTRGTLSGYTF	TGTGCCAGCACCCCAACGAGGGGGACCCTTTCTGGCTACACCTTC
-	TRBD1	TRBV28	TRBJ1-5	CASSTPGQGSGQPQHF	TGTGCCAGCAGTACACCGGGACAGGGCTCAGGCCAGCCCCAGCATTTT
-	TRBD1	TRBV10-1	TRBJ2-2	CASRGTENTGELFF	TGCGCCAGCAGGGGGACAGAGAACACCGGGGAGCTGTTTTTT
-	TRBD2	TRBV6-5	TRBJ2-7	CASSLRLAGVYEQYF	TGTGCCAGCAGCCTACGACTAGCGGGAGTCTACGAGCAGTACTTC
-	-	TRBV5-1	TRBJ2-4	CASSFGDIAKNIQYF	TGCGCCAGCAGCTTCGGGGACATAGCCAAAAACATTCAGTACTTC
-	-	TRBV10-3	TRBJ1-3	CAISAGVSSSGNTIYF	TGTGCCATCAGTGCGGGGGTTTCCAGCTCTGGAAACACCATATATTTT
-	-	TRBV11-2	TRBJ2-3	CASSLGGADTQYF	TGTGCCAGCAGCTTAGGAGGAGCAGATACGCAGTATTTT
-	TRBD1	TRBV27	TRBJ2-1	CASRTGGSYNEQFF	TGTGCCAGCAGGACAGGGGGCTCCTACAATGAGCAGTTCTTC
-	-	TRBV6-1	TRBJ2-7	CASSEGTAYEQYF	TGTGCCAGCAGTGAAGGAACAGCCTACGAGCAGTACTTC
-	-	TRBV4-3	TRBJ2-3	CASSQKPQGIRTDTQYF	TGCGCCAGCAGCCAAAAACCCCAGGGGATCCGCACAGATACGCAGTATTTT
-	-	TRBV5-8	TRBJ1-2	CASSLGSPGDYGYTF	TGTGCCAGCAGCTTGGGGTCCCCGGGGGACTATGGCTACACCTTC
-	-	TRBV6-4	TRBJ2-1	CASSVVGGSYNEQFF	TGTGCCAGCAGTGTGGTCGGAGGCTCCTACAATGAGCAGTTCTTC
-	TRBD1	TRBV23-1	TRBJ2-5	CASSQSPLGRGRNPKETQYF	TGCGCCAGCAGTCAATCGCCTTTAGGCAGGGGGAGAAACCCTAAAGAGACCCAGTACTTC
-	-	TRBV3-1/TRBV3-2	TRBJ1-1	CASSQYVGLRQGNTEAFF	TGTGCCAGCAGCCAATACGTGGGGCTTAGGCAGGGGAACACTGAAGCTTTCTTT
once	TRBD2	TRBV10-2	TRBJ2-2	CASRLLAGEDNGELFF	TGCGCCAGCAGATTACTAGCGGGAGAAGATAACGGGGAGCTGTTTTTT
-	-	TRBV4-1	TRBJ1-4	CASSQGPFNEKLFF	TGCGCCAGCAGCCAAGGTCCCTTTAATGAAAAACTGTTTTTT
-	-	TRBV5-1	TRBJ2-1	CASSLSLRSYNEQFF	TGCGCCAGCAGCTTGTCTCTGCGCTCCTACAATGAGCAGTTCTTC
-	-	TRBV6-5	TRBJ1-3	CASRQGTLSGNTIYF	TGTGCCAGCAGGCAGGGCACACTCTCTGGAAACACCATATATTTT
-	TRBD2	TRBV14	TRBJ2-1	CASSQDYIYGTSGLNEQFF	TGTGCCAGCAGCCAAGATTATATTTATGGGACTAGCGGCCTAAATGAGCAGTTCTTC
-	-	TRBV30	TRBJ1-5	CAWSRGLNQPQHF	TGTGCCTGGAGTAGGGGTCTTAATCAGCCCCAGCATTTT
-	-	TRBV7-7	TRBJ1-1	CASSEMNTEAFF	TGTGCTAGCAGCGAGATGAACACTGAAGCTTTCTTT
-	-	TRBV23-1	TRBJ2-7	CASSQWRDRTYEQYF	TGCGCCAGCAGTCAATGGCGGGATCGTACCTACGAGCAGTACTTC
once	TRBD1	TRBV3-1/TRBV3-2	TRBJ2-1	CASSQGRQGRYNEQFF	TGTGCCAGCAGCCAAGGTAGACAGGGTCGATACAATGAGCAGTTCTTC
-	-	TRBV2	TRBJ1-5	CALGGGNQPQHF	TGTGCTTTAGGGGGAGGGAATCAGCCCCAGCATTTT
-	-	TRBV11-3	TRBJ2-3	CASSQMAGADTQYF	TGTGCCAGCAGCCAGATGGCTGGGGCGGATACGCAGTATTTT
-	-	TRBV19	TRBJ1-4	CASSKSGAAGGNEKLFF	TGTGCCAGTAGTAAATCCGGGGCCGCAGGAGGGAATGAAAAACTGTTTTTT
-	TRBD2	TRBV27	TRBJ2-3	CASSLNIAGATDTQYF	TGTGCCAGCAGTTTAAACATAGCGGGAGCGACAGATACGCAGTATTTT
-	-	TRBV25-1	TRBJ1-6	CASSEWGQGGDSPLHF	TGTGCCAGCAGTGAATGGGGGCAGGGTGGGGATTCACCCCTCCACTTT
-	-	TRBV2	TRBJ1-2	CARDDRFGYTF	TGTGCCAGGGATGACAGGTTTGGCTACACCTTC
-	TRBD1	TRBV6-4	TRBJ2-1	CASSEDRAKLNEQFF	TGTGCCAGCAGTGAGGACAGGGCAAAACTGAATGAGCAGTTCTTC
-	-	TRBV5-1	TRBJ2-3	CASSLGASGTDTQYF	TGCGCCAGCAGCTTGGGGGCTAGCGGCACAGATACGCAGTATTTT
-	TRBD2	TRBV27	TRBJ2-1	CASSQGFVAGGHRGGNEQFF	TGTGCCAGCAGCCAGGGATTCGTAGCGGGAGGGCACAGGGGTGGCAATGAGCAGTTCTTC
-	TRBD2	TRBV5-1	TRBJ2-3	CASSSLAGSTDTQYF	TGCGCCAGCAGCTCCTTAGCGGGAAGCACAGATACGCAGTATTTT
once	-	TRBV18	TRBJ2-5	CASQYQETQYF	TGTGCCAGCCAATACCAAGAGACCCAGTACTTC
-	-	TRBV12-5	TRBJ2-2	CASGLVLEVGTLGTGELFF	TGTGCTAGTGGTTTGGTACTTGAGGTCGGGACATTAGGCACCGGGGAGCTGTTTTTT
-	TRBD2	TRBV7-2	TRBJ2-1	CASSLYHVAGGRNEQFF	TGTGCCAGCAGCCTCTACCATGTAGCGGGGGGAAGAAATGAGCAGTTCTTC
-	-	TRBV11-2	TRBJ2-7	CASSFGTTSYEQYF	TGTGCCAGCAGCTTTGGGACAACCTCCTACGAGCAGTACTTC
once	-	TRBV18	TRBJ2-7	CASSPPSQGLSSYEQYF	TGTGCCAGCTCACCGCCCTCCCAGGGCCTGAGCTCCTACGAGCAGTACTTC
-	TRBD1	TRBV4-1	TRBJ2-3	CASSQGVGQGTDTQYF	TGCGCCAGCAGCCAAGGCGTGGGACAGGGCACAGATACGCAGTATTTT
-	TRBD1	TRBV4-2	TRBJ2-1	CASSQDRQGTQFF	TGTGCCAGCAGCCAAGATAGACAGGGAACGCAGTTCTTC
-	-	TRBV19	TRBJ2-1	CASSITPGSYNEQFF	TGTGCCAGTAGTATAACGCCAGGATCGTACAATGAGCAGTTCTTC
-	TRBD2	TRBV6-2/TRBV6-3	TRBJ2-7	CASSRPLAGVPSYEQYF	TGTGCCAGCAGCCGACCCCTAGCGGGAGTTCCCTCCTACGAGCAGTACTTC